This T cell receptor beta chain is drawn from a study of pediatric ulcerative colitis. One to two pinch biopsies were taken from the rectum during colonoscopy. Generated by immunoSEQ multiplex PCR, the TCRdb table keeps only in-frame clones and is missing some. The data show 18,000 or so clones, roughly 80% seen once. Losses at the gene ends were 4 bases for V and 6 bases for J; bases not matched to a gene: 8. The CDR3 spans 14 residues. CDR1 is LNHDA, CDR2 SQIVND, per germline (reference sequence). The source of this sequence is a boy younger than 18 with moderate ulcerative colitis. The specimen was gut tissue. This chain uses TRBV19 with TRBJ2-7, with 8 positions matching TRBD2. Written as DNA, the CDR3 is TGTGCCAGTAGTACCACCGGGGGGGGAGGCGAGCAGTACTTC. Translating gives CASSTTGGGGEQYF.